What follows describes a single TCR beta chain. Its antigen remains undetermined. Base qualities were left out, and no much larger clone turns up one base away. For sequencing of the TCRbeta CDR3 region, genomic DNA was extracted from the sorted cells. The immunoSEQ Assay was used to sequence the TCRbeta CDR3 regions. TCRdb's version of the immuneACCESS table is confined to in-frame rearrangements and falls short of the full clone set. An unresolved V gene accounts for under half of the shortfall where checked; the remainder is of unknown origin. Across this sample there are under 45,000 clones, with 74% seen only once. The top ten clones comprise less than 20% of the sample. These data belong to a study of OX40 agonist ivuxolimab in advanced cancers. Describing the broader study: Ivuxolimab, which targeted the costimulatory receptor OX40 (CD134), was an agonistic, fully human IgG2 monoclonal antibody. Intravenous ivuxolimab was administered to patients every 2 weeks at six dose levels: 0.01, 0.1, 0.3, 1.5, 3 and 10 mg/kg. Of the roughly 51 dose-escalation patients, hepatocellular carcinoma was present in around 20, melanoma in roughly 15, renal cell carcinoma in 9 and head and neck cancer in 9. A male proportion of nearly 85% and a mean age of approximately 62 years, ranging from 23 to 79, were recorded for the dose-escalation cohort. Patients were allowed to have had prior anti-PD-1, anti-PD-L1 or anti-CTLA-4 therapy, and around 43% of the dose-escalation patients had been treated with checkpoint inhibitors. Partial responses were achieved by three dose-escalation patients, of whom one had hepatocellular carcinoma and two had cutaneous melanoma. The point of sequencing TCRbeta in the periphery was to test whether ivuxolimab changed TCR sequence diversity and drove clonal T-cell expansion. The monotherapy dose-escalation portion (N ≈ 52 patients) of the phase I ivuxolimab trial is reported in the paper.

The trial excluded patients who had a history of autoimmune disease or who were on systemic immunosuppression. In every dose cohort, peripheral blood was drawn for TCR sequencing at baseline, cycle 4 day 1, and cycle 7 day 1. The samples were taken from a phase I, first-in-human, multicenter, open-label dose-escalation trial of ivuxolimab. Adults with locally advanced or metastatic head and neck squamous cell, hepatocellular, melanoma or renal cell carcinoma were enrolled in the trial. Before TCR sequencing, CD4+ T cells and CD8+ T cells from peripheral blood were sorted into separate populations. Here is what the overall study found, with its caveats: On average, CD8+ T cells showed more expanded clones than CD4+ T cells after ivuxolimab. At doses of 0.1 to 3.0 mg/kg, clonal expansion of both CD4+ and CD8+ T cells in blood was seen between baseline and week 6. Partial responders in the 0.1-3.0 mg/kg groups had among the lowest normalized peripheral clonal expansion, especially among CD8+ T cells. The antigen specificity of the clonally expanded peripheral T cells was not determined. Low levels of normalized T-cell clonal expansion were also seen in some nonresponding patients.

For this chain, trimming is 4 bases at the V end and 10 bases at the J end, and the number of junction bases without a gene match is 8. Looking up the germline V gene yields CDR1 SGHRS and CDR2 YFSETQ. From the cysteine up to the phenylalanine, the CDR3 has a length of 14 residues. This entry keeps only the CDR3 DNA: 42 bases, framed from base 1. The sequences come from CD4+ or CD8+ T cells sorted from blood, collected in a trial of the OX40 agonist ivuxolimab. The clonotype originates from an adult with an advanced solid tumor such as melanoma, head and neck, liver or kidney cancer. Recombination connected TRBV5-1 to TRBJ1-4; 9 nucleotides in the junction match TRBD1. The CDR3 region reads CASSNRTGAGKLFF. The nucleotide sequence reads TGCGCCAGCAGCAACCGGACAGGGGCGGGAAAACTGTTTTTT.